One T cell receptor beta chain is described in this entry. Its matching antigen is unknown. One junction end disagrees with the germline gene, perhaps due to a read error. The germline V gene encodes CDR1 SNHLY and CDR2 FYNNEI. There are 13 residues in the CDR3. Treatment reported: roughly ten-day PBMC culture with coronavirus spike peptide pools or control peptides (ViraFEST assay). Using peptide pools, antigen-specific T cells were expanded in ViraFEST before TCRs were sequenced. The data are from a study of vaccination and CD4 T cells after COVID-19. In the study overall: Convalescent persons amounted to six males plus four females, two of whom were Hispanic.

Cultured CD4+ T-cell DNA underwent Oncomine TCR Beta short-read sequencing. Each CDR3 protein gets one entry after TCRdb re-called the PCR reads with MiXCR. This sample carries 25,000 or so distinct CDR3 sequences, approximately 39% of them seen once, and the ten largest clones take 7.2%. V usage is TRBV2 and J usage is TRBJ2-3; D may match TRBD1 or TRBD2 (5 bases each). The specimen was CD4+ T cells from blood, cultured in vitro. The origin of this receptor is a human donor who had recovered from COVID-19. CDR3 in amino acids: CAGTRPAPDTRYF. In nucleotides, the CDR3 is TGTGCCGGGACCCGTCCCGCGCCAGATACGCGGTATTTT.